Each of the 4 T cell receptor beta chains below was sequenced from the same sample in a study of blood T cell repertoires in COVID-19. Some clones are missing from TCRdb's copy, which holds only in-frame ones; the method was immunoSEQ multiplex PCR. The sample lists approximately 340,000 clones, roughly 92% occurring once. Sequencing used PBMCs or T cells enriched from blood (not recorded which). The source is a woman in her forties who had been exposed to COVID-19.

The CDR3 reads CASSLTLPGGVNYEQYF. The CDR3 DNA follows: TGTGCCAGCAGCTTAACCCTCCCGGGAGGAGTGAACTACGAGCAGTACTTC. The rearrangement uses TRBV7-3 and TRBJ2-7; 7 nucleotides align to TRBD2. The CDR3 is 17 amino acids. Germline V CDR1 and CDR2: SGHTA, FQGTGA. Germline trimming cut 0 bases from V and 3 bases from J; bases unmatched to any gene: 11.

This chain connects TRBV5-1 to TRBJ2-1; 15 bases are shared with TRBD2. Germline CDR1 and CDR2: SGHRS and YFSETQ. The CDR3 runs 21 residues. Trimming removed 4 bases from V and 2 bases from J; junction bases left unmatched: 16. The CDR3, as DNA: TGCGCCAGCAGCCTGGGACTAGCGGGAGGTTTTACCGGTGGGGCCTACAATGAGCAGTTCTTC. Its translation: CASSLGLAGGFTGGAYNEQFF.

This clone came up once. V and J are TRBV7-2 and TRBJ1-2; D gene ambiguous. V lost 2 bases, J lost 8 bases, and 18 bases lay in between. Germline V gene sequence: CDR1 SGHTA, CDR2 FQGNSA. This CDR3 region has 15 residues. The CDR3 DNA is TGTGCCAGCAGCTTACCCAACATAGGCGGGGAAGGCTACACCTTC. It translates to CASSLPNIGGEGYTF.

The CDR3 sequence is CASSLGTSGRGRDEQFF. The CDR3 bases are TGTGCCAGCAGCTTAGGGACTAGCGGGAGGGGCCGAGATGAGCAGTTCTTC. J is TRBJ2-1 and V is TRBV13, with 14 bases fitting TRBD2. Germline CDR1 PRHDT, CDR2 FYEKMQ (reference sequence). CDR3 size: 17 residues. V was clipped by 0 bases and J by 8 bases; unmatched bases: 6.